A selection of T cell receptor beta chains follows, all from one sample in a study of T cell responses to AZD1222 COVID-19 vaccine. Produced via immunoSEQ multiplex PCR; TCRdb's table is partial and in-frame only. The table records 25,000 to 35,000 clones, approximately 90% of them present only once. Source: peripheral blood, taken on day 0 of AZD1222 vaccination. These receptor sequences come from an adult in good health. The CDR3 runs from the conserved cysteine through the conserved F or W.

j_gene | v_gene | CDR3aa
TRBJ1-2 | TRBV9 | CASSVGIGINYGYTF
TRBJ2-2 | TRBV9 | CASSVVASGYTGELFF
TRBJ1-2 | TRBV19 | CASSIQLGGYTF
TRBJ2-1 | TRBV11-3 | CASSKRGANNEQFF
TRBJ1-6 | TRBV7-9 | CASSPPDRKNSPLHF
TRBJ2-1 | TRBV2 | CASSELEGTGIIHEQFF
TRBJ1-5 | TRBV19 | CASRGLDQPQHF
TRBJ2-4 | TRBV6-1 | CASSESTGDWYIQYF
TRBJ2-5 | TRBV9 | CASSAPGQGETQYF
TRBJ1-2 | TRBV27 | CASSSLGGGVYGYTF
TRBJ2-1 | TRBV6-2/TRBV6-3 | CASSGGQGPFNEQFF
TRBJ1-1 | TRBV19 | CASSTTGTGGPYRAFF
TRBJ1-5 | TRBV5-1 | CASSLVAGSNQPQHF
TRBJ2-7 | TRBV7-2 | CASSLEGRVTSYEQYF
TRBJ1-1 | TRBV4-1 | CASKGGSNTEAFF
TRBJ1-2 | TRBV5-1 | CASSWDKSYGYTF
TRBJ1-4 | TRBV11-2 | CASSLQPSTNEKLFF
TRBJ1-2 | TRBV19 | CASSELYGYTF
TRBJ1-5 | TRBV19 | CASSIAPGPQHF
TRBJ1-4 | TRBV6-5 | CASTPGVREKLFF
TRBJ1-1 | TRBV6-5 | CASIPSGETEAFF
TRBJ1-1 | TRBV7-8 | CASSGGGQGSAFF
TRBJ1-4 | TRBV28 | CASSLPGTATNEKLFF
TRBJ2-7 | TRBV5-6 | CASSGGGQGGYEQYF
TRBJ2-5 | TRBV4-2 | CASSQDLGAGEQETQYF
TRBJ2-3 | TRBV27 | CASSLLAGGFTDTQYF
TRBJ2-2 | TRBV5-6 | CASSLGLGTRDTGELFF
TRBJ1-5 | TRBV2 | CASSGTGGANQPQHF
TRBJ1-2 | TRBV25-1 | CASSESNDRSYGYTF
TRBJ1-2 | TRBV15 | CATSRDQQGAHYGYTF
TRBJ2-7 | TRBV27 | CASSLQGGNYEQYF
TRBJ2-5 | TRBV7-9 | CASSQSATQYF
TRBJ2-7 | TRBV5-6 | CASSDGTAYEQYF
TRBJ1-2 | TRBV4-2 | CASSRSDRGEDGYTF
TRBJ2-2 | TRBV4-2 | CASSLEGGRSGELFF
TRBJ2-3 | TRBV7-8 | CASSRDITDTQYF
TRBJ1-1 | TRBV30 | CAWDRGRAEAFF
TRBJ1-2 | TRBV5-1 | CASSFDRGDYGYTF
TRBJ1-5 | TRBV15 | CATSRDQFQPQHF
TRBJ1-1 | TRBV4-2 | CASSQGAEITEAFF
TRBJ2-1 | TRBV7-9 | CASSLVGLDGREQFF
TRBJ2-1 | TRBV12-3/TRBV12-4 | CASSRMNEQFF
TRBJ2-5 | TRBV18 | CASSPTIAGDRETQYF
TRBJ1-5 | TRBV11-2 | CASSQDDQPQHF
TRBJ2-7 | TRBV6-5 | CASSYSYSSYEQYF
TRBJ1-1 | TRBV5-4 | CASSLAKEGTEAFF
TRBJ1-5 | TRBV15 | CATSRGLRGGQPQHF
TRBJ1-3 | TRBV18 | CASSRQGGAGNTIYF
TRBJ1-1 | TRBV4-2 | CASSQDPYGSMNTEAFF
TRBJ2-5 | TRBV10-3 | CATLGRGETQYF
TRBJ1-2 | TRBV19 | CASSIGLRSSYGYTF
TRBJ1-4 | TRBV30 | CAWAGRDEKLFF
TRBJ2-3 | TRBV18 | CASSGSAGPDTQYF
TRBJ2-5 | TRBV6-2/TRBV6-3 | CASSATSGGLGETQYF
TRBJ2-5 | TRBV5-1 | CASSSKETQYF